A selection of T cell receptor beta chains follows, all from one sample in a study of long-term antiretroviral therapy in people with HIV. Assay used: immunoSEQ multiplex PCR; TCRdb lists only in-frame clones, some missing. The sample includes around 30,000 clones, more than 75% of them seen just once. The specimen was unsorted PBMCs, collected 0.5 years after starting antiretroviral therapy. Receptors originate from a woman aged 18-29 years with HIV. Both conserved end residues are part of each CDR3. D genes are given only for firm matches. Rows give clone size only sometimes, using once, few, many, or a class for an expanded clone.

v_gene	abundance	d_gene	j_gene	CDR3aa	CDR3nt
TRBV5-4	NA	NA	TRBJ2-3	CASSLTGADTQYF	TGTGCCAGCAGCTTGACGGGTGCAGATACGCAGTATTTT
TRBV9	NA	NA	TRBJ2-2	CASTRGGHRGTGELFF	TGTGCCAGCACTCGTGGGGGTCATAGGGGTACCGGGGAGCTGTTTTTT
TRBV7-9	NA	TRBD2	TRBJ2-1	CASSLGLAVLSYNEQFF	TGTGCCAGCAGCTTAGGACTAGCGGTTCTCTCCTACAATGAGCAGTTCTTC
TRBV4-1	NA	NA	TRBJ1-4	CASSPLPGSTNEKLFF	TGCGCCAGCAGCCCGCTCCCGGGGTCAACTAATGAAAAACTGTTTTTT
TRBV7-2	NA	NA	TRBJ2-7	CASSLKGPSYEQYF	TGTGCCAGCAGCTTAAAAGGGCCCTCCTACGAGCAGTACTTC
TRBV6-6	NA	NA	TRBJ1-2	CASSYSDRLLYGYTF	TGTGCCAGCAGTTACAGTGACAGACTGCTCTATGGCTACACCTTC
TRBV7-9	NA	NA	TRBJ2-1	CASSPTPRELYNEQFF	TGTGCCAGCAGCCCCACCCCCCGAGAGTTGTACAATGAGCAGTTCTTC
TRBV7-2	once	NA	TRBJ1-2	CASSLFGGIYGYTF	TGTGCCAGCAGCTTATTCGGGGGGATCTATGGCTACACCTTC
TRBV19	NA	NA	TRBJ2-2	CASNTGRGPGELFF	TGTGCCAGTAATACGGGCAGGGGTCCCGGGGAGCTGTTTTTT
TRBV7-3	NA	TRBD1	TRBJ2-7	CASSLRGQGAYEQYF	TGTGCCAGCAGCTTAAGAGGGCAGGGGGCCTACGAGCAGTACTTC
TRBV6-5	NA	NA	TRBJ2-3	CASNPRGALDTQYF	TGTGCCAGCAACCCGCGTGGGGCATTAGATACGCAGTATTTT
TRBV7-9	NA	NA	TRBJ2-3	CASSLAEGSQYF	TGTGCCAGCAGCTTAGCGGAGGGATCGCAGTATTTT
TRBV11-2	NA	TRBD1	TRBJ1-5	CASSPRTGGDNQPQHF	TGTGCCAGCAGCCCAAGGACAGGGGGTGACAATCAGCCCCAGCATTTT
TRBV4-1	NA	NA	TRBJ1-2	CASSQEGSGSYGYTF	TGCGCCAGCAGCCAAGAAGGATCGGGCAGCTATGGCTACACCTTC
TRBV7-9	NA	NA	TRBJ2-4	CASSPSGPIQYF	TGTGCCAGCAGCCCGAGTGGTCCCATTCAGTACTTC
TRBV6-5	NA	NA	TRBJ1-4	CASSYSEGTNEKLFF	TGTGCCAGCAGTTATTCAGAGGGCACTAATGAAAAACTGTTTTTT
TRBV7-9	NA	TRBD2	TRBJ2-7	CASSWTSGGSYEQYF	TGTGCCAGCAGCTGGACTAGCGGGGGGTCCTACGAGCAGTACTTC
TRBV6-6	NA	NA	TRBJ2-7	CASSYLDRSYEQYF	TGTGCCAGCAGTTATCTGGACCGTTCCTACGAGCAGTACTTC
TRBV28	NA	NA	TRBJ1-2	CASSLSTGSANYGYTF	TGTGCCAGCAGTTTAAGTACAGGCTCAGCTAACTATGGCTACACCTTC
TRBV7-9	few	NA	TRBJ2-7	CASSLGRYSYEQYF	TGTGCCAGCAGCCTCGGACGGTACTCCTACGAGCAGTACTTC
TRBV10-3	once	TRBD2	TRBJ2-7	CAISNSGTYEQYF	TGTGCCATCAGTAATAGCGGGACCTACGAGCAGTACTTC
TRBV6-1	NA	NA	TRBJ2-3	CASSSRVMTDTQYF	TGTGCCAGCAGCAGTAGGGTGATGACAGATACGCAGTATTTT
TRBV6-4	NA	NA	TRBJ2-7	CASSDLNSSSYEQYF	TGTGCCAGCAGTGACCTCAACTCTTCCTCCTACGAGCAGTACTTC
TRBV7-3	NA	TRBD1	TRBJ2-7	CASPGTALVEQYF	TGTGCCAGCCCAGGGACAGCCCTAGTCGAGCAGTACTTC
TRBV28	NA	TRBD2	TRBJ2-1	CASSILYLGLAGDYNEQFF	TGTGCCAGCAGTATCCTATACTTGGGACTAGCGGGAGACTACAATGAGCAGTTCTTC
TRBV5-1	once	TRBD1	TRBJ2-5	CASSFRGRSETQYF	TGCGCCAGCAGTTTCAGGGGGCGAAGCGAGACCCAGTACTTC
TRBV4-3	NA	NA	TRBJ2-2	CASSRGIVGRNTGELFF	TGCGCCAGCAGCCGGGGTATTGTGGGAAGGAACACCGGGGAGCTGTTTTTT
TRBV18	NA	NA	TRBJ2-5	CASSPLRYQETQYF	TGTGCCAGCTCACCATTACGTTACCAAGAGACCCAGTACTTC
TRBV7-2	NA	NA	TRBJ1-3	CASSLDGGLSGNTIYF	TGTGCCAGCAGCTTAGACGGGGGACTCTCTGGAAACACCATATATTTT
TRBV19	NA	NA	TRBJ1-1	CASQLGGGADTEAFF	TGTGCCAGCCAGCTCGGCGGGGGCGCGGACACTGAAGCTTTCTTT
TRBV5-1	NA	TRBD2	TRBJ2-2	CASSLAASGNTGELFF	TGCGCCAGCAGCTTGGCGGCTAGCGGGAACACCGGGGAGCTGTTTTTT
TRBV28	NA	NA	TRBJ1-1	CASMGQMNTEAFF	TGTGCCAGCATGGGGCAGATGAACACTGAAGCTTTCTTT
TRBV18	NA	TRBD2	TRBJ2-7	CASSPPTGGPGSYEQYF	TGTGCCAGCTCACCACCCACGGGGGGGCCCGGATCCTACGAGCAGTACTTC
TRBV6-5	NA	NA	TRBJ2-7	CASSYLLGHYEQYF	TGTGCCAGCAGTTACTTGTTAGGGCACTACGAGCAGTACTTC
TRBV21-1	once	NA	TRBJ2-1	CASSTHILSGTGWACNEQFF	TGTGCCAGCAGCACTCACATTCTGTCCGGGACAGGGTGGGCCTGCAATGAGCAGTTCTTC
TRBV7-9	once	NA	TRBJ1-1	CASTGFGMNTEAFF	TGTGCCAGCACCGGGTTTGGGATGAACACTGAAGCTTTCTTT
TRBV4-1	NA	TRBD2	TRBJ2-7	CASSLGLAGTYEQYF	TGCGCCAGCAGCCTTGGACTAGCGGGCACCTACGAGCAGTACTTC
TRBV5-1	NA	NA	TRBJ2-5	CASNRNQETQYF	TGCGCCAGCAACAGGAACCAAGAGACCCAGTACTTC
TRBV5-3	NA	TRBD1	TRBJ1-3	CARSGPDRVNSGNTIYF	TGTGCCAGAAGCGGCCCGGACAGGGTGAACTCTGGAAACACCATATATTTT
TRBV7-9	NA	NA	TRBJ2-7	CASSIKGGRGTYEQYF	TGTGCCAGCAGCATCAAAGGTGGACGCGGAACCTACGAGCAGTACTTC
TRBV7-2	NA	NA	TRBJ2-3	CASSYSAPPDTQYF	TGTGCCAGCAGCTACTCAGCCCCGCCGGATACGCAGTATTTT
TRBV18	NA	NA	TRBJ2-2	CASSPTDDGTGELFF	TGTGCCAGCTCACCAACCGACGACGGCACCGGGGAGCTGTTTTTT
TRBV11-3	NA	NA	TRBJ2-7	CASSLGPSSYEQYF	TGTGCCAGCAGCTTAGGCCCTTCATCCTACGAGCAGTACTTC
TRBV19	NA	NA	TRBJ2-6	CASSRNRASGANVLTF	TGTGCCAGTAGCCGTAACAGGGCTTCCGGGGCCAACGTCCTGACTTTC